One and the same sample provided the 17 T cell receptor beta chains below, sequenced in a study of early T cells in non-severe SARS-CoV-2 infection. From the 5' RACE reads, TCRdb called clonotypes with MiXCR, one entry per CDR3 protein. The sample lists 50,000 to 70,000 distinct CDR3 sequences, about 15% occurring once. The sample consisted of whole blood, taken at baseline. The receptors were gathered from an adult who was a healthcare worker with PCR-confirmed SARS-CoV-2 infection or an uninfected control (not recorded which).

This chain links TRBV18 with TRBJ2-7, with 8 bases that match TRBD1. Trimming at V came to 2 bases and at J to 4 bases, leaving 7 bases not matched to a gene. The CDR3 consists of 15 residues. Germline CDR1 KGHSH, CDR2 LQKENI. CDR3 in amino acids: CASSPTGTGGYEQYF. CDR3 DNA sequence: TGTGCCAGCTCACCAACCGGGACAGGCGGGTACGAGCAGTACTTC.

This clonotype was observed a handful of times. The DNA for the CDR3 is TGCAGTGCTTTGGGAGTTGCAAACGGGGAGCTGTTTTTT. This translates into CSALGVANGELFF. The J gene is TRBJ2-2, the V gene TRBV20-1, with D maybe TRBD2 (5 bases). CDR1 is DFQATT, CDR2 SNEGSKA, per germline (reference sequence). The CDR3 totals 13 residues. Trimming removed 5 bases at V and 7 bases at J, with 14 bases between.

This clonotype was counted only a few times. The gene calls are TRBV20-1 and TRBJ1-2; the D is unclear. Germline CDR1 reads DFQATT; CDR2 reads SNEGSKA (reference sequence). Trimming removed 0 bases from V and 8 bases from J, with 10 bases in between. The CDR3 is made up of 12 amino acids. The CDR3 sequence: CSARDPLGGYTF. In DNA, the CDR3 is TGCAGTGCTAGAGATCCCTTAGGAGGCTACACCTTC.

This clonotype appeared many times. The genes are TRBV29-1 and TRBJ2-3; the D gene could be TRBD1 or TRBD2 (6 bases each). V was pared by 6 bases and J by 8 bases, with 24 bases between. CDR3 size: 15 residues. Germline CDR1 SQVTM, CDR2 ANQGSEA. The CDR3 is CSVGFVGGLQGTQYF. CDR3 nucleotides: TGCAGCGTGGGGTTTGTGGGGGGCCTACAAGGTACGCAGTATTTT.

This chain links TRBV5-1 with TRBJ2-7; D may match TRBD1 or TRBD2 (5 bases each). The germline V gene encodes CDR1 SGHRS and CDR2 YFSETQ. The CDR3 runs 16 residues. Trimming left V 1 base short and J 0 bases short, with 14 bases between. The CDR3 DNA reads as TGCGCCAGCAGCTTGTATGGGGACCGAAGCTCCTACGAGCAGTACTTC. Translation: CASSLYGDRSSYEQYF.

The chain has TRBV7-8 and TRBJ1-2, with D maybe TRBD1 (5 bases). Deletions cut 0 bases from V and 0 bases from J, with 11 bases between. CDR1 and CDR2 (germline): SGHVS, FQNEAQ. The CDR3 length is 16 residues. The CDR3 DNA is TGTGCCAGCAGCTTAGCAATCCCGACAGCTAACTATGGCTACACCTTC. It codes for CASSLAIPTANYGYTF.

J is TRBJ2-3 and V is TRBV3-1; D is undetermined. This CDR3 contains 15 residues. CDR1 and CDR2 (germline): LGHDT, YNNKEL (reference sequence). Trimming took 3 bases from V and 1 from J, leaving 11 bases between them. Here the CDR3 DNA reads TGTGCCAGCAGCCAGGCCCCCGAGGGCACAGATACGCAGTATTTT. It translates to CASSQAPEGTDTQYF.

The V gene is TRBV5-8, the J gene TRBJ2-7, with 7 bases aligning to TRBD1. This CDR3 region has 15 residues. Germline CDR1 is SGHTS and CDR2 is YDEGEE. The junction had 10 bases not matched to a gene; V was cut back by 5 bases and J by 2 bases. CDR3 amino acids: CASRLSGQDTYEQYF. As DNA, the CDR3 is TGTGCCAGCAGGTTAAGCGGACAGGACACCTACGAGCAGTACTTC.

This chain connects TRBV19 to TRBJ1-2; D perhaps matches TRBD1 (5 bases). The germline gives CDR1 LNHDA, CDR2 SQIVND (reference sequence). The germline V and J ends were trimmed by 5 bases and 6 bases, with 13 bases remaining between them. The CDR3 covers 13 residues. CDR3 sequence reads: CASSPRQYHGYTF. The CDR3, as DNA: TGTGCCAGTAGTCCAAGACAGTACCATGGCTACACCTTC.

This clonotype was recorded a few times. The CDR3 region has the DNA TGCGCCAGCAGTCGAGACCGTGGGGAGACCCAGTACTTC. This translates into CASSRDRGETQYF. The chain couples TRBV10-1 to TRBJ2-5; D is uncertain. In germline, CDR1 is WNHNN, CDR2 SYGVQD (reference sequence). V lost 5 bases to trimming and J lost 5 bases, with 12 bases between them. This CDR3 region has 13 residues.

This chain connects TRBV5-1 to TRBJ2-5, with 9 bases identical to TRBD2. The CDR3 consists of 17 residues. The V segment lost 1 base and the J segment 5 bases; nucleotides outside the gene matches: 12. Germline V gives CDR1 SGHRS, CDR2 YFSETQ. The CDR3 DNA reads TGCGCCAGCAGCTTGAAGCGGGAGGCTCTCGGCGGCGAGACCCAGTACTTC. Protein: CASSLKREALGGETQYF.

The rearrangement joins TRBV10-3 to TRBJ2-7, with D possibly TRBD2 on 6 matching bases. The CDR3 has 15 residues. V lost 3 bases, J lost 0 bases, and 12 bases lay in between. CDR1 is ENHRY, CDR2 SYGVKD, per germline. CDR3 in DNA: TGTGCCATCAGTGACCCCTCCGGGAGCTCCTACGAGCAGTACTTC. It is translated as CAISDPSGSSYEQYF.

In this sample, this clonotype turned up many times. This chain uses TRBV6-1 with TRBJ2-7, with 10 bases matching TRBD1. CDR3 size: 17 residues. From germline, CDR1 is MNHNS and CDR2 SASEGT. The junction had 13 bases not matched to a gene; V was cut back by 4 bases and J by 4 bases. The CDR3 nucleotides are TGTGCCAGCAGTGTACCCGCGGACAGGGGGGATGTTTACGAGCAGTACTTC. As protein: CASSVPADRGDVYEQYF.

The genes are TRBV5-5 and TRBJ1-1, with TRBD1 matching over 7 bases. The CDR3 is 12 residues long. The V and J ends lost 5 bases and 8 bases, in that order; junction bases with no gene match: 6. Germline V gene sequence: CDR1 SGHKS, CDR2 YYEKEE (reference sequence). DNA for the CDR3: TGTGCCAGCAGTCATTGGGACAGAGAAGCTTTCTTT. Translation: CASSHWDREAFF.

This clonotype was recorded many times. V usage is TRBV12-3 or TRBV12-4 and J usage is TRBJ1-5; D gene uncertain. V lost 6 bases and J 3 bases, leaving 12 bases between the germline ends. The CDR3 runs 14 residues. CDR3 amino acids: CASSLDGHNQPQHF. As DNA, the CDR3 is TGTGCCAGCAGCCTTGACGGCCACAATCAGCCCCAGCATTTT.

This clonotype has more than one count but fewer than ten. CDR3 sequence: CASSPRGDAPRYNEQFF. The CDR3 region has the DNA TGTGCCAGCAGTCCCCGGGGAGACGCCCCGAGGTACAATGAGCAGTTCTTC. The gene calls are TRBV12-3 or TRBV12-4 and TRBJ2-1; possible D gene TRBD2, 5 bases. Trimming cost V 5 bases and J 4 bases, with 21 bases left between them. The CDR3 runs 17 residues.

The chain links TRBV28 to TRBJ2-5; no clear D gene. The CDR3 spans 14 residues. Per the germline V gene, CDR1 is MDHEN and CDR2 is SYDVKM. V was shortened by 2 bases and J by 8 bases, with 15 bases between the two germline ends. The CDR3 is CASSLTYPFPTQYF. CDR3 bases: TGTGCCAGCAGTTTAACCTACCCCTTCCCAACCCAGTACTTC.